This T cell receptor (beta chain) was sequenced during a study of vaccination and CD4 T cells after COVID-19. Researchers used the Oncomine TCR Beta short-read assay to sequence DNA from cultured CD4+ T cells. TCRdb fed the PCR reads into MiXCR, producing one record per CDR3 protein. The data hold fewer than 25,000 distinct CDR3 sequences, with about two fifths observed a single time. This CDR3 has 13 residues. The ends were cut back, 8 bases at V and 7 bases at J, with 12 bases in the middle. In germline, CDR1 is MDHEN, CDR2 SYDVKM. As to this clonotype: Its antigen remains unknown.

Documented time point: late sampling 161 to 241 days after vaccination in a few convalescent patients. Treatment here: 10-day PBMC culture with coronavirus spike peptide pools or control peptides (ViraFEST assay). The J gene is TRBJ1-6, the V gene TRBV28, with D perhaps matching TRBD1 (6 bases). This sample comprised CD4+ T cells from blood, cultured in vitro, obtained about 7 months after SARS-CoV-2 vaccination. The receptor was derived from a human donor who had recovered from COVID-19. The CDR3 nucleotides are TGTGCCAGCCTAGACAGGTGGAATTCACCCCTCCACTTT. It is translated as CASLDRWNSPLHF.